Described below is a single T cell receptor beta chain sequence and its context. The antigen is unknown. This may stem from a read error, because a much larger clone lies one nucleotide away. The CDR3 is 15 amino acids. Germline CDR1 is KGHSH and CDR2 is LQKENI. With V trimmed by 3 bases and J by 10 bases, 11 bases remained unmatched. The data were taken from a study of blood T cells in healthy people across ages. Sample-barcoded 5' priming and a J-beta primer mix drove a second PCR of roughly 6 to 12 cycles. Template switching added a 12-random-nucleotide identifier to every cDNA molecule. TCRdb analysed the 5' RACE reads with MiXCR anew, one entry per CDR3 protein. The table records around 1,500,000 distinct CDR3 sequences, under 30% of them present only once. Points from the study as a whole: Compared with aged donors, long-lived donors showed fewer expanded clones, suggesting selection. PBMCs went unsorted, and a conclusive naive versus antigen-experienced comparison was therefore prevented.

The V gene is TRBV18, the J gene TRBJ2-1; TRBD2 aligns across 8 bases. Sequenced sample: blood. The TCR originated in a woman in her twenties or thirties in good health. CDR3: CASSPRTSGAYEQFF. Written as DNA, the CDR3 is TGTGCCAGCTCACCTAGAACTAGCGGTGCCTACGAGCAGTTCTTC.